This T cell receptor beta chain emerged from a study of OX40 agonist ivuxolimab in advanced cancers. Study-wide results and caveats: Which antigen the expanded peripheral T cells recognized is unknown.

In its sample, this clone was seen a few times. Its antigen remains unidentified. Germline V CDR1 and CDR2: SEHNR, FQNEAQ (reference sequence). The CDR3 spans 14 residues. Trimming took 5 bases from V and 6 from J; bases not matched to a gene: 5. Produced via immunoSEQ multiplex PCR; TCRdb's table is partial and in-frame only. Here the sample spans roughly 45,000 clones, approximately 84% being singletons. V gene TRBV7-9 combines with J gene TRBJ2-2; the match to TRBD1 covers 8 bases. Sequences were derived from CD4+ or CD8+ T cells sorted from blood, sampled in a trial of the OX40 agonist ivuxolimab. The receptor was derived from an adult with an advanced solid tumor such as melanoma, head and neck, liver or kidney cancer. CDR3 DNA sequence: TGTGCCAGCAGCCGGACAGGGTTGGCCGGGGAGCTGTTTTTT. Protein product: CASSRTGLAGELFF.